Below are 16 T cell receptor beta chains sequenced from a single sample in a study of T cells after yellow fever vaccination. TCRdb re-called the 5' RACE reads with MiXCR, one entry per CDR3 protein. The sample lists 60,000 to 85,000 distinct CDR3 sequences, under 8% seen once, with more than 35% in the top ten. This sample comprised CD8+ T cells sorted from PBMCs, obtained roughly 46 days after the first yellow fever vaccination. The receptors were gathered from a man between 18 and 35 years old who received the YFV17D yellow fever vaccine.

The CDR3, as DNA: TGTGCCAGCGGGTCGGGGTCTGGAGGGAAAGAGACCCAGTACTTC. Residues: CASGSGSGGKETQYF. V and J are TRBV12-3 or TRBV12-4 and TRBJ2-5, with D possibly TRBD2 on 6 matching bases. CDR3 length equals 15 residues. Between the trimmed V and J ends, which lost 8 bases and 3 bases, there was a span of 19 bases.

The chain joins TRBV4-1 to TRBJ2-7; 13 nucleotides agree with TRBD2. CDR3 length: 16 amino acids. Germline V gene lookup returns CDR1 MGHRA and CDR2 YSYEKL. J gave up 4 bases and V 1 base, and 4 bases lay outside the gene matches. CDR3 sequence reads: CASSQVWTSGGYEQYF. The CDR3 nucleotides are TGCGCCAGCAGCCAAGTCTGGACTAGCGGGGGTTACGAGCAGTACTTC.

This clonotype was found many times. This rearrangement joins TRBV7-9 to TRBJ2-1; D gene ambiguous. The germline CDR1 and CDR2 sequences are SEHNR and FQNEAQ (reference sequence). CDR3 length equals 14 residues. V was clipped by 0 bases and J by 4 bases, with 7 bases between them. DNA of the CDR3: TGTGCCAGCAGCTTAGCAGTCCTGTACAATGAGCAGTTCTTC. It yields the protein CASSLAVLYNEQFF.

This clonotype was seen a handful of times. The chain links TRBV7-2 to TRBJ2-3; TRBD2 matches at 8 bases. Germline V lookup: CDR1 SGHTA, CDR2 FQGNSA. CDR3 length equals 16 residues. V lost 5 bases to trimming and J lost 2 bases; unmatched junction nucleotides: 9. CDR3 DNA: TGTGCCAGCAGCCTCCGGGGCGGGGGGTACACAGATACGCAGTATTTT. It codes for CASSLRGGGYTDTQYF.

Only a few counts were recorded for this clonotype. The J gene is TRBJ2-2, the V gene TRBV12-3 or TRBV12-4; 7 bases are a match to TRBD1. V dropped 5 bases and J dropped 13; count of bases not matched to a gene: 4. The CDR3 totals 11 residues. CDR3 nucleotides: TGTGCCAGCAGTGCCGGGACAGCGCTGTTTTTT. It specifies CASSAGTALFF.

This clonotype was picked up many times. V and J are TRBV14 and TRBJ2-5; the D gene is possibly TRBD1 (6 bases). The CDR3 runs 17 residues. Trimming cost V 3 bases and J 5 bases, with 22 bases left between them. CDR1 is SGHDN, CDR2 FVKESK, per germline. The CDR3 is CASSHQGTGRAVETQYF. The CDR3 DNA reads TGTGCCAGCAGCCACCAGGGGACGGGACGGGCAGTGGAGACCCAGTACTTC.

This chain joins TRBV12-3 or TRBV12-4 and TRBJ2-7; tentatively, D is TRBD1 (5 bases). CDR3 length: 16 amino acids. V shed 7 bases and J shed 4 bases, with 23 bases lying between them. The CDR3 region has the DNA TGTGCCAGCAAACCAGGGAATTCGGATCGTTGGTACGAGCAGTACGTC. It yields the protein CASKPGNSDRWYEQYV.

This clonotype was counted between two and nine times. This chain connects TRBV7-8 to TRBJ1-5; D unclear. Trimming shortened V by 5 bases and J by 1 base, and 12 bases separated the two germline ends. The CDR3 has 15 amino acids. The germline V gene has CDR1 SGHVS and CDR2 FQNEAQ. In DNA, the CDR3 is TGTGCCAGCAGCGGGAAAGGAGGGAGCAATCAGCCCCAGCATTTT. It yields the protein CASSGKGGSNQPQHF.

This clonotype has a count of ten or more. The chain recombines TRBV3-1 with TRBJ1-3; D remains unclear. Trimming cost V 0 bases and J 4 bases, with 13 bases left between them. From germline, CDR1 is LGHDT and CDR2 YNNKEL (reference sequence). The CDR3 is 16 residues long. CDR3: CASSQDGGRYGNTIYF. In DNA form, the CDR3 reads TGTGCCAGCAGCCAAGACGGCGGGCGATACGGAAACACCATATATTTT.

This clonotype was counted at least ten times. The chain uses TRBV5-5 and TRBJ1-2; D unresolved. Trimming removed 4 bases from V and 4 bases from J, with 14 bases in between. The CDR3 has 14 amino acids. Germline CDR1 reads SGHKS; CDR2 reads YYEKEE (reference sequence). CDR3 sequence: CASSPFDGSYGYTF. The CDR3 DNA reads TGTGCCAGCAGCCCATTCGACGGGAGCTATGGCTACACCTTC.

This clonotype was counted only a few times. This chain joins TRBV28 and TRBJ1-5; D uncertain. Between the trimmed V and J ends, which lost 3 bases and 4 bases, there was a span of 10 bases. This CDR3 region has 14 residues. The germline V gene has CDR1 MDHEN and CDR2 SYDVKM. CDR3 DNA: TGTGCCAGCAGTTTTTTCTCCGCGAATCAGCCCCAGCATTTT. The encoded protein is CASSFFSANQPQHF.

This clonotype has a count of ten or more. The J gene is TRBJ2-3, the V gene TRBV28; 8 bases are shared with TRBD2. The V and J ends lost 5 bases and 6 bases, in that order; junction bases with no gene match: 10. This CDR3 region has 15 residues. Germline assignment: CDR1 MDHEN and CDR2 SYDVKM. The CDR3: CASSLHRGGRDTQYF. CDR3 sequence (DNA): TGTGCCAGCAGTCTCCATCGGGGGGGCCGTGATACGCAGTATTTT.

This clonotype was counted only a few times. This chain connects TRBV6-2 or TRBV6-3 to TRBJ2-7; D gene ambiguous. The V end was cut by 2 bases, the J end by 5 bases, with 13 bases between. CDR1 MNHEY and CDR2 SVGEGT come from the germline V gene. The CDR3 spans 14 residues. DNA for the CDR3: TGTGCCAGCAGTTACGCCGGGCTCCAAGACGAGCAGTACGTC. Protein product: CASSYAGLQDEQYV.

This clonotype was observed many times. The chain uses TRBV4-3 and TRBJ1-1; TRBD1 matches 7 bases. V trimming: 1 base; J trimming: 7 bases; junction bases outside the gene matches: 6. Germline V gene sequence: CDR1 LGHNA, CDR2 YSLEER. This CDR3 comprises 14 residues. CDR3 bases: TGCGCCAGCAGCCAAGGGGGGGGACAGAATGAAGCTTTCTTT. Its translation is CASSQGGGQNEAFF.

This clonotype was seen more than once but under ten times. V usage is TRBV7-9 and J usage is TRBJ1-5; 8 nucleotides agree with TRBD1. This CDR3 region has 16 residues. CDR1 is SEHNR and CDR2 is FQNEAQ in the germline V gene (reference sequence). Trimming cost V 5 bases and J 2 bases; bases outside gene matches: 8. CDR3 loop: CASSPAAGGGNQPQHF. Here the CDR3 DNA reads TGTGCCAGCAGCCCTGCCGCAGGGGGCGGCAATCAGCCCCAGCATTTT. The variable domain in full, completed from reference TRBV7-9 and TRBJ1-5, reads DTGVSQNPRHKITKRGQNVTFRCDPISEHNRLYWYRQTLGQGPEFLTYFQNEAQLEKSRLLSDRFSAERPKGSFSTLEIQRTEQGDSAMYLCASSPAAGGGNQPQHFGDGTRLSIL.

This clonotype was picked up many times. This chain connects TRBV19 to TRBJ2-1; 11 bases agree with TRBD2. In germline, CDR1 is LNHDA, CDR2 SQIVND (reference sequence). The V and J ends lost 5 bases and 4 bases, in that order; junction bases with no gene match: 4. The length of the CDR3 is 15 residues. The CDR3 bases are TGTGCCAGTAGTCAGACTAGCGGGGATTACAATGAGCAGTTCTTC. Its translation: CASSQTSGDYNEQFF. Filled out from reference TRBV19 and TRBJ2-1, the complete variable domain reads DGGITQSPKYLFRKEGQNVTLSCEQNLNHDAMYWYRQDPGQGLRLIYYSQIVNDFQKGDIAEGYSVSREKKESFPLTVTSAQKNPTAFYLCASSQTSGDYNEQFFGPGTRLTVL.